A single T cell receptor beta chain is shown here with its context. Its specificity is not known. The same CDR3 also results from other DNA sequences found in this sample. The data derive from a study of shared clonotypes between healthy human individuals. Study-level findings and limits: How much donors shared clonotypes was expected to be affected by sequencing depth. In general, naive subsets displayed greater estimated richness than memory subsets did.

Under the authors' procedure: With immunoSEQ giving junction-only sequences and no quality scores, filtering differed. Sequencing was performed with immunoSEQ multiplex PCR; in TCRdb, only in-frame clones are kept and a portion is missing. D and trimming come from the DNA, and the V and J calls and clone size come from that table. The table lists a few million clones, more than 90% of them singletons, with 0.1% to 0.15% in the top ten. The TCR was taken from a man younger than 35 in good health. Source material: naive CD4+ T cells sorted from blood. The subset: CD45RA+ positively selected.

For the CDR3, the DNA is TGTGCCAGCAGCGGGGCAGGGAGCACAGATACGCAGTATTTT. This translates into CASSGAGSTDTQYF. This chain joins TRBV7-2 and TRBJ2-3; tentative D call: TRBD1 (5 bases). In germline, CDR1 is SGHTA, CDR2 FQGNSA. Trimming cost V 5 bases and J 0 bases, with 9 bases left between them. The CDR3 extends over 14 amino acids.